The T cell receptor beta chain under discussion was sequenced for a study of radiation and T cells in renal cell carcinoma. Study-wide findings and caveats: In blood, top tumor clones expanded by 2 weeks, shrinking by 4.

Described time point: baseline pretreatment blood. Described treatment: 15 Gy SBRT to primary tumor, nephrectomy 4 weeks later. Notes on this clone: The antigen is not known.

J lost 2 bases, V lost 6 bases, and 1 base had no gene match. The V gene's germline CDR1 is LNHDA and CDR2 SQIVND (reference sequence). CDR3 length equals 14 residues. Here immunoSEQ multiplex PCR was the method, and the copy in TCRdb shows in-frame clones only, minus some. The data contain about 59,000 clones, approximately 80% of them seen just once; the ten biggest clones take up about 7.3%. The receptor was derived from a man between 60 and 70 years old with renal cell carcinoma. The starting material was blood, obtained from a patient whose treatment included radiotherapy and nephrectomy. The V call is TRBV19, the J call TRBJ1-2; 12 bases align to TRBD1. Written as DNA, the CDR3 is TGTGCCAGTAGGGGGACAGGGGGCAACTATGGCTACACCTTC. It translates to CASRGTGGNYGYTF.